This TCR beta chain was found in a study of shared clonotypes between healthy human individuals. The material for each subset, its genomic DNA, was split evenly across several immunoSEQ plates. Sequencing used immunoSEQ multiplex PCR; TCRdb keeps in-frame clones, though not all of them. This sample carries roughly 2.1 million clones, roughly 91% of them seen once, and the ten largest clones take under 2%. Naive CD8 isolation took CD45RO-negative cells positively selected for CCR7 and excluded terminally differentiated effector memory CD45RA+ cells. This receptor was identified in a man younger than 35 in good health. Some clones in this sample may be carry-over from other donors' samples. Source material: naive CD8+ T cells from PBMCs.

DNA of the CDR3: TGTGCCAGCAGGCCGGGACTAGGGCTCGAGCAGTACTTC. The encoded protein is CASRPGLGLEQYF. The chain uses TRBV6-1 and TRBJ2-7; 8 nucleotides match TRBD2. V was clipped by 6 bases and J by 6 bases; unmatched bases: 7. Per the germline V gene, CDR1 is MNHNS and CDR2 is SASEGT. The CDR3 length is 13 residues.